Listed here are 8 T cell receptor beta chains from one sample, sequenced in a study of T cell repertoires in cytomegalovirus infection. TCRdb re-analysed the reads in MiXCR, keeping a single row per CDR3 protein. This table has 200,000 to 250,000 distinct CDR3 sequences, around 6.4% appearing once. Material for sequencing was PBMCs. These receptors were collected from a human donor in good health (CMV status not recorded). Some clones in this sample may be carry-over from other donors' samples.

This clonotype was recorded at least ten times. The V gene is TRBV5-1, the J gene TRBJ2-5; 7 bases align to TRBD1. Germline loops: CDR1 SGHRS, CDR2 YFSETQ. There are 14 residues in the CDR3. The V segment lost 2 bases and the J segment 5 bases; nucleotides outside the gene matches: 6. The CDR3 region has the DNA TGCGCCAGCAGCTTTCAGGGGGATTTTGAGACCCAGTACTTC. This translates into CASSFQGDFETQYF.

This clonotype has at least ten counts. This chain connects TRBV29-1 to TRBJ2-7, with unresolved D. Trimming took 4 bases from V and 3 from J, leaving 7 bases between them. Per the germline V gene, CDR1 is SQVTM and CDR2 is ANQGSEA. There are 11 residues in the CDR3. CDR3 sequence reads: CSVGGDYEQYF. CDR3 sequence (DNA): TGCAGCGTTGGCGGCGACTACGAGCAGTACTTC.

This chain connects TRBV2 to TRBJ2-2, with D maybe TRBD2 (6 bases). Trimming stripped 4 bases from V and 7 bases from J, with 10 bases between. This CDR3 has 13 amino acids. Germline CDR1 SNHLY, CDR2 FYNNEI. CDR3 protein: CASSVQGGGELFF. Written as DNA, the CDR3 is TGTGCCAGCAGTGTCCAGGGAGGCGGGGAGCTGTTTTTT.

This clonotype showed up many times. The rearrangement joins TRBV23-1 to TRBJ2-1; 8 bases agree with TRBD2. TRBV23-1 is an ORF; its function is uncertain. V shed 0 bases, J shed 2 bases, and the junction held 3 bases outside the gene matches. The CDR3 length is 16 residues. CDR3 coding DNA: TGCGCCAGCAGTCAATCTAAGCGGGAGACCTACAATGAGCAGTTCTTC. Residues: CASSQSKRETYNEQFF.

In its sample, this clonotype was seen many times. The rearrangement uses TRBV7-2 and TRBJ2-3; 10 bases are shared with TRBD2. CDR3 size: 17 residues. The germline CDR1 and CDR2 sequences are SGHTA and FQGNSA. The trim removed 3 bases at V and 2 bases at J, leaving 8 bases unmatched. The CDR3 region has the DNA TGTGCCAGCAGCTTTCGACTAGCGGGCCGCTCCACAGATACGCAGTATTTT. Encoded protein: CASSFRLAGRSTDTQYF.

This clonotype was picked up many times. The V and J genes are TRBV12-3 or TRBV12-4 and TRBJ2-5; the D gene is possibly TRBD1 (5 bases). This CDR3 comprises 12 residues. With 5 bases removed from V and 4 bases from J, the gap between germline ends came to 8 bases. CDR3 residues: CASSLQGETQYF. The CDR3 coding sequence is TGTGCCAGCAGTCTCCAGGGAGAGACCCAGTACTTC.

This clonotype was counted at least ten times. The chain has TRBV20-1 and TRBJ1-1; TRBD1 agrees at 7 bases. V was pared by 5 bases and J by 6 bases, with 9 bases of the junction left unmatched. The CDR3 spans 13 residues. The germline CDR1 and CDR2 sequences are DFQATT and SNEGSKA (reference sequence). The CDR3 loop is CSAPSGTVAEAFF. CDR3 in DNA: TGCAGTGCTCCCTCCGGGACAGTTGCTGAAGCTTTCTTT.

This clonotype came up many times. The chain employs TRBV28 and TRBJ1-3; D uncertain. This CDR3 has 14 residues. Germline-derived CDR1 and CDR2 are MDHEN and SYDVKM. Trimming took 6 bases from V and 2 from J, leaving 11 bases between them. CDR3 loop: CASRDRRTGNTIYF. The CDR3 DNA is TGTGCCAGCAGGGATAGGAGAACTGGAAACACCATATATTTT.